This T cell receptor (beta chain) was identified during a study of T cells in localized non-small cell lung cancer. Whole-study findings and limits: Because researchers sequenced only one region of the tumor, heterogeneity is still possible. Exceeding tumor, uninvolved adjacent lung had the highest T cell clonality. Elevated blood T cell density was associated with longer overall survival. Out of the top 100 tumor clones, a median approximately 50 were seen in adjacent lung.

Comment on this clone: As yet, its antigen is unknown.

Clones were sequenced by immunoSEQ multiplex PCR, and TCRdb holds only the in-frame ones, with some missing. This sample has approximately 140,000 clones; roughly 90% occur once, and the top ten carry 1.7%. Trimming at V came to 4 bases and at J to 9 bases, leaving 7 bases not matched to a gene. The CDR3 contains 15 residues. Germline V gene sequence: CDR1 MNHNS, CDR2 SASEGT. The chain links TRBV6-1 to TRBJ2-1; 12 nucleotides match TRBD2. Here the sequenced sample was peripheral blood, taken before any cancer treatment. This receptor was identified in a female donor over 55 with stage I lung adenocarcinoma. This CDR3 is CASSGLAGGPGEQFF. CDR3 in DNA: TGTGCCAGCAGTGGGCTAGCGGGAGGGCCGGGTGAGCAGTTCTTC.